The rows below give T cell receptor beta chains drawn from one sample of a study of blood T cell repertoires in COVID-19. Sequenced by immunoSEQ multiplex PCR; TCRdb stores in-frame clones only, minus some. Seen here are 150,000 to 200,000 clones, roughly 80% observed once, and the top ten hold about 7%. Sequencing used peripheral blood. The receptors shown here come from a man aged 55 to 70 with acute or convalescent COVID-19. Each CDR3 is given with its conserved first and last residue. D genes are given only for firm matches. Some rows mark clone size as missing; the rest say once, few, many or name a class of expanded clone.

j_call v_call clone_size d_call cdr3_aa cdr3_nt
TRBJ1-1 TRBV18 NA NA CASSPGSQGNTEAFF TGTGCCAGCTCACCGGGGTCCCAGGGGAACACTGAAGCTTTCTTT
TRBJ1-5 TRBV19 NA NA CAGSISAGARNNQPQHF TGTGCCGGTAGTATAAGTGCAGGGGCGAGAAACAATCAGCCCCAGCATTTT
TRBJ1-1 TRBV7-3 once TRBD1 CASSRTGRNTEAFF TGTGCCAGCAGCCGGACAGGGCGGAACACTGAAGCTTTCTTT
TRBJ2-1 TRBV7-8 NA TRBD2 CASSLVLAGGFFF TGTGCCAGCAGCTTAGTACTAGCGGGGGGTTTTTTCTTC
TRBJ2-5 TRBV19 NA TRBD1 CASSNTQPGGRETQYF TGTGCCAGTAGTAATACCCAACCAGGGGGCAGGGAGACCCAGTACTTC
TRBJ1-1 TRBV12-3/TRBV12-4 NA NA CASSYQGKAEAFF TGTGCCAGCAGTTACCAGGGGAAGGCTGAAGCTTTCTTT
TRBJ1-2 TRBV11-2 NA TRBD1 CASSFGTGDGYTF TGTGCCAGCAGCTTCGGGACAGGGGATGGCTACACCTTC
TRBJ2-1 TRBV11-2 NA NA CASSKDSSSYNEQFF TGTGCCAGCAGCAAGGACTCGAGCTCCTACAATGAGCAGTTCTTC
TRBJ1-1 TRBV6-5 NA NA CASSYEGGRTEAFF TGTGCCAGCAGTTACGAAGGGGGAAGGACTGAAGCTTTCTTT
TRBJ2-3 TRBV5-1 once TRBD2 CASRGGRANTDTQYF TGCGCCAGCAGGGGCGGGAGGGCCAACACAGATACGCAGTATTTT
TRBJ1-2 TRBV28 once TRBD1 CASSAGTGGYYGYTF TGTGCCAGCAGTGCCGGGACAGGGGGCTACTATGGCTACACCTTC
TRBJ2-7 TRBV4-1 NA TRBD1 CASSYGQGGYEQYF TGCGCCAGCAGCTACGGACAGGGGGGTTACGAGCAGTACTTC
TRBJ1-2 TRBV4-1 NA NA CASSQGTQGHYGYTF TGCGCCAGCAGCCAAGGAACCCAGGGGCACTATGGCTACACCTTC
TRBJ1-5 TRBV27 NA TRBD1 CASRASGGGQPQHF TGTGCCAGCAGAGCATCAGGGGGCGGTCAGCCCCAGCATTTT
TRBJ2-3 TRBV2 NA NA CASSVVTDTQYF TGTGCCAGCAGCGTTGTCACAGATACGCAGTATTTT
TRBJ1-1 TRBV29-1 NA TRBD1 CSAGQGALNTEAFF TGCAGCGCCGGACAGGGGGCCTTGAACACTGAAGCTTTCTTT
TRBJ1-5 TRBV9 NA NA CASSVQGSNQPQHF TGTGCCAGCAGCGTCCAGGGGAGCAATCAGCCCCAGCATTTT